This TCR beta chain appears in the sequencing data of a study of blood T cell repertoires in COVID-19. Study information: Whether acute or convalescent, the COVID-19 samples came from the United States, Italy and Spain. Sources were T cells, B-cell-depleted T cells, or PBMCs; the material itself was cDNA or gDNA.

Patients in Seattle were enrolled during active infection, then followed longitudinally. Note on this clone: An end of the junction differs from the germline gene, which may be a read error.

Germline V lookup: CDR1 SGHDN, CDR2 FVKESK. The CDR3 loop spans 17 amino acids. In the original analysis: Cell counts per sample came from amplifying reference gene primers. Measured with immunoSEQ multiplex PCR; TCRdb has only the in-frame clones, and not every one. D and trimming come from the DNA, and the V and J calls and clone size come from that table. The sample consists of roughly 410,000 clones, 87% of them appearing once. This receptor was obtained from a woman aged 60-75 years with COVID-19, enrolled during active disease. The chain is built from TRBV14 and TRBJ1-2; a weak D match, TRBD1 (6 bases). The material sequenced was peripheral blood. CDR3 residues: CASSQVLLDSQSGGYTF. CDR3 sequence (DNA): TGTGCCAGCAGTCAAGTCCTCCTGGACAGCCAGTCGGGTGGCTACACCTTC.